One and the same sample provided the 19 T cell receptor beta chains below, sequenced in a study of cytomegalovirus exposure and HLA in healthy donors. The PCR ran on 60 Vbeta and 13 Jbeta primers. Profiled with immunoSEQ multiplex PCR; TCRdb holds only in-frame clones, not every one. The sample has fewer than 350,000 clones, over 85% seen once. Sequencing was done on a sample of PBMCs. The receptors stem from a woman aged 18 to 35 in good health and CMV-seronegative.

The chain recombines TRBV7-3 with TRBJ1-1, with 11 bases fitting TRBD1. The CDR3 consists of 15 residues. V trimming: 4 bases; J trimming: 4 bases; junction bases outside the gene matches: 5. The germline V gene has CDR1 SGHTA and CDR2 FQGTGA. DNA of the CDR3: TGTGCCAGCAGCTGGACAGGGGGCGCAACCACTGAAGCTTTCTTT. Amino acid sequence: CASSWTGGATTEAFF.

This clone was recorded only once. The chain recombines TRBV2 with TRBJ1-4; the D gene is possibly TRBD1 (6 bases). Trimming shortened V by 10 bases and J by 7 bases, and 16 bases separated the two germline ends. CDR1 SNHLY and CDR2 FYNNEI come from the germline V gene. The CDR3 sequence is 13 residues long. As DNA, the CDR3 is TGTGCCATCAGGGGAGGGTCGGGTGAAAAACTGTTTTTT. The encoded protein is CAIRGGSGEKLFF.

This clone was seen just once. The chain couples TRBV5-1 to TRBJ2-5, with 8 nucleotides matching TRBD2. CDR1 and CDR2 (germline): SGHRS, YFSETQ. The junction had 10 bases not matched to a gene; V was cut back by 0 bases and J by 3 bases. The CDR3 has 17 amino acids. The CDR3 sequence: CASSLASLAGPKETQYF. The CDR3 nucleotides read TGCGCCAGCAGCTTGGCGTCTCTAGCGGGCCCCAAAGAGACCCAGTACTTC. The full variable domain, its missing parts supplied by reference TRBV5-1 and TRBJ2-5, is KAGVTQTPRYLIKTRGQQVTLSCSPISGHRSVSWYQQTPGQGLQFLFEYFSETQRNKGNFPGRFSGRQFSNSRSEMNVSTLELGDSALYLCASSLASLAGPKETQYFGPGTRLLVL.

The chain joins TRBV19 to TRBJ1-2; TRBD1 agrees at 8 bases. Germline values: CDR1 LNHDA, CDR2 SQIVND (reference sequence). Trimming at V came to 5 bases and at J to 4 bases, leaving 3 bases not matched to a gene. CDR3 length: 13 amino acids. The chain's CDR3 is CASSLGQGYGYTF. CDR3 in DNA: TGTGCCAGTAGTCTAGGACAGGGCTATGGCTACACCTTC.

The V gene is TRBV7-6, the J gene TRBJ2-7; D is possibly TRBD2 (6 bases). Trimming removed 5 bases from V and 5 bases from J, with 19 bases in between. Germline V gene lookup returns CDR1 SGHVS and CDR2 FNYEAQ. CDR3 size: 15 residues. The CDR3 DNA reads as TGTGCCAGCAGCCCCCCTCCGGAGGGCATCCACGAGCAGTACTTC. It yields the protein CASSPPPEGIHEQYF.

The genes are TRBV2 and TRBJ1-4, with 8 nucleotides matching TRBD1. With 8 bases clipped from V and 4 bases from J, the junction kept 6 bases outside the gene matches. The CDR3 length is 14 residues. Looked up from germline, CDR1 is SNHLY and CDR2 is FYNNEI. CDR3 nucleotide sequence: TGTGCCAGCGGGAGGACAGGGCTTAATGAAAAACTGTTTTTT. Protein sequence: CASGRTGLNEKLFF.

This chain joins TRBV4-1 and TRBJ1-3, with no clear D. This CDR3 has 15 residues. Trimming took 7 bases from V and 0 from J, leaving 13 bases between them. Germline V lookup: CDR1 MGHRA, CDR2 YSYEKL. CDR3 sequence reads: CASTLAYISGNTIYF. The CDR3 coding sequence is TGCGCCAGCACCCTAGCTTACATCTCTGGAAACACCATATATTTT.

J is TRBJ2-1 and V is TRBV7-2, with 8 bases identical to TRBD1. CDR1 SGHTA and CDR2 FQGNSA come from the germline V gene. Losses at the gene ends were 3 bases for V and 6 bases for J; bases not matched to a gene: 7. This CDR3 is 15 amino acids long. The CDR3 DNA follows: TGTGCCAGCAGCTTCTCCGGACAGGGTTTCAATGAGCAGTTCTTC. Its translation is CASSFSGQGFNEQFF. Based on the CDR3 plus reference TRBV7-2 and TRBJ2-1, the full variable domain is GAGVSQSPSNKVTEKGKDVELRCDPISGHTALYWYRQSLGQGLEFLIYFQGNSAPDKSGLPSDRFSAERTGGSVSTLTIQRTQQEDSAVYLCASSFSGQGFNEQFFGPGTRLTVL.

V usage is TRBV5-1 and J usage is TRBJ2-7, with D possibly TRBD1 on 5 matching bases. Germline-derived CDR1 and CDR2 are SGHRS and YFSETQ. Trimming removed 0 bases at V and 3 bases at J, with 13 bases between. The CDR3 sequence is 15 residues long. The DNA of the CDR3 is TGCGCCAGCAGCTTGGGCCCCGCAGGGTTCTACGAGCAGTACTTC. This gives the protein CASSLGPAGFYEQYF.

The chain is built from TRBV29-1 and TRBJ2-5, with D possibly being TRBD2 (5 bases). Trimming pared 1 base from V and 5 bases from J, leaving 11 bases between. The CDR3 contains 13 residues. Germline lookup yields CDR1 SQVTM and CDR2 ANQGSEA. Here the CDR3 DNA reads TGCAGCGTTGAAGGTTGGACGGGGGAGACCCAGTACTTC. Translating it yields CSVEGWTGETQYF.

This clone occurred once. The chain has TRBV28 and TRBJ2-1; D uncertain. V was trimmed by 5 bases and J by 5 bases, leaving 16 bases between them. CDR1 is MDHEN and CDR2 is SYDVKM in the germline V gene. This CDR3 is built from 15 residues. This CDR3 reads CASSRAGSQDNEQFF. The CDR3 DNA reads TGTGCCAGCAGTCGCGCCGGAAGCCAGGACAATGAGCAGTTCTTC.

CDR3 loop: CAWSSSGSTPQHF. Here the CDR3 DNA reads TGTGCCTGGAGTTCCAGTGGGAGCACGCCCCAGCATTTT. The chain combines TRBV30 with TRBJ1-5; D not certain. Germline loops: CDR1 GTSNPN, CDR2 SVGIG (reference sequence). The CDR3 is 13 residues long. The V end was cut by 2 bases, the J end by 9 bases, with 14 bases between.

This chain joins TRBV2 and TRBJ1-6; 9 positions match TRBD1. Trimming at V came to 3 bases and at J to 7 bases, leaving 1 base not matched to a gene. Per germline, CDR1 SNHLY and CDR2 FYNNEI. The CDR3 is 14 residues long. DNA of the CDR3: TGTGCCAGCAGTGAGGGGACAGGGAATTCACCCCTCCACTTT. Amino acid sequence: CASSEGTGNSPLHF.

This clone appeared once. This chain links TRBV4-1 with TRBJ1-2, with a tentative D call TRBD1 (6 bases). Per germline, CDR1 MGHRA and CDR2 YSYEKL. V gave up 1 base and J gave up 4 bases, with 10 bases separating them. The CDR3 totals 14 residues. CDR3 sequence (DNA): TGCGCCAGCAGCCAAGCTGGGGGCGGCTATGGCTACACCTTC. As protein: CASSQAGGGYGYTF.

The CDR3 coding sequence is TGTGCCAGCAGCCGCGACCTGGACAGGGTCAATGAAAAACTGTTTTTT. Its protein is CASSRDLDRVNEKLFF. The chain couples TRBV5-6 to TRBJ1-4, with 8 positions matching TRBD1. The trim removed 4 bases at V and 5 bases at J, leaving 10 bases unmatched. This CDR3 has 16 residues. The germline gives CDR1 SGHDT, CDR2 YYEEEE.

The chain links TRBV2 to TRBJ1-1; no reliable D call. This CDR3 is built from 14 residues. Per germline, CDR1 SNHLY and CDR2 FYNNEI. V gave up 6 bases and J gave up 4 bases, with 15 bases separating them. The CDR3 protein is CASSSTVGSTEAFF. The CDR3 DNA sequence: TGTGCCAGCAGCTCAACTGTTGGGAGCACTGAAGCTTTCTTT.

The rearrangement joins TRBV5-4 to TRBJ2-7; possibly TRBD2 for D (6 bases). The CDR3 is made up of 16 amino acids. The V end was cut by 6 bases, the J end by 4 bases, with 23 bases between. CDR1 and CDR2 from the germline V gene are SGHNT and YYREEE (reference sequence). CDR3: CASTDGARTGTYEQYF. DNA for the CDR3: TGTGCCAGCACCGACGGAGCAAGGACCGGGACTTACGAGCAGTACTTC.

V usage is TRBV15 and J usage is TRBJ2-7; TRBD1 matches 12 bases. Per germline, CDR1 LNHNV and CDR2 YYDKDF (reference sequence). This CDR3 is 16 amino acids long. With V trimmed by 1 base and J by 5 bases, 6 bases remained unmatched. The CDR3 spells CATSRAGTGGYNEQYF. The CDR3 nucleotides are TGTGCCACCAGCAGAGCCGGGACAGGGGGCTACAACGAGCAGTACTTC.

V usage is TRBV5-1 and J usage is TRBJ2-1; D may be TRBD1 (7 bases). This CDR3 region has 15 residues. Trimming took 1 base from V and 6 from J, leaving 14 bases between them. CDR1 is SGHRS, CDR2 YFSETQ, per germline. As DNA, the CDR3 is TGCGCCAGCAGCTTGACCCCAGGGGGGTTCAATGAGCAGTTCTTC. Residues: CASSLTPGGFNEQFF.